This entry is about one T cell receptor (beta chain). Its antigen is undetermined. CDR3 length equals 13 residues. After removal of 6 bases from V and 10 bases from J, the junction contained 5 bases not matched to a gene. The germline gives CDR1 LNHDA, CDR2 SQIVND (reference sequence). Clones were read by immunoSEQ multiplex PCR, and TCRdb kept only the in-frame ones, dropping some. This table has over 25,000 clones, 60% to 80% appearing once. These data are taken from a study of T cells in narcolepsy. About the study: Patients with NT1 or NT2 and healthy control donors were enrolled.

Study-wide results and caveats: Autoreactive clonotypes reportedly recurred in blood of same and different patients, not controls. Comparing one patient's CSF and blood CD4+ clonotypes highlighted HCRT- and TRIB2-specific autoreactive clonotypes.

The chain has TRBV19 and TRBJ1-6; TRBD1 matches at 8 bases. Specimen: memory (CD45RA-) CD4+ T cells from blood. The TCR originated in a human donor in good health. DNA of the CDR3: TGTGCCAGTAGAGACAGGGGTGGATCACCCCTCCACTTT. Its protein product is CASRDRGGSPLHF. Full variable domain (rest looked up from reference TRBV19 and TRBJ1-6): DGGITQSPKYLFRKEGQNVTLSCEQNLNHDAMYWYRQDPGQGLRLIYYSQIVNDFQKGDIAEGYSVSREKKESFPLTVTSAQKNPTAFYLCASRDRGGSPLHFGNGTRLTVT.